This T cell receptor (beta chain) emerged from a study of shared clonotypes between healthy human individuals. On the study more broadly: Sampling drew on donors who were a couple of women and a few men aged 18 to 49. Three CD4 naive, three CD4 memory, two CD8 naive and one CD8 memory plate were used per donor.

A note on this clone: The antigen is not known.

Findings and caveats of the study: All-four-donor shared clonotypes had higher generation probabilities than non-shared clonotypes did. Generally, naive subsets (rather than memory subsets) showed larger estimated richness.

CDR1 is MNHNY, CDR2 SVGAGI, per germline (reference sequence). The CDR3 contains 15 residues. V gave up 6 bases and J gave up 0 bases, with 11 bases separating them. The method was immunoSEQ multiplex PCR; TCRdb's version includes in-frame clones alone and lacks a portion of them. Counted here are some 2,100,000 clones, roughly 91% occurring once; the ten biggest clones make up around 1.7%. The naive CD8 subset, CD45RO-negative cells positively selected for CCR7, excluded terminally differentiated effector memory CD45RA+ cells. Sequenced input: naive CD8+ T cells from PBMCs. The V gene is TRBV6-6, the J gene TRBJ1-4; tentative D call: TRBD1 (5 bases). This TCR came from a man aged 18-30 years in good health. Some clones in this sample may be carry-over from other donors' samples. The CDR3 spells CASRAGLTTNEKLFF. The CDR3 DNA sequence: TGTGCCAGCAGAGCGGGGCTAACAACTAATGAAAAACTGTTTTTT.